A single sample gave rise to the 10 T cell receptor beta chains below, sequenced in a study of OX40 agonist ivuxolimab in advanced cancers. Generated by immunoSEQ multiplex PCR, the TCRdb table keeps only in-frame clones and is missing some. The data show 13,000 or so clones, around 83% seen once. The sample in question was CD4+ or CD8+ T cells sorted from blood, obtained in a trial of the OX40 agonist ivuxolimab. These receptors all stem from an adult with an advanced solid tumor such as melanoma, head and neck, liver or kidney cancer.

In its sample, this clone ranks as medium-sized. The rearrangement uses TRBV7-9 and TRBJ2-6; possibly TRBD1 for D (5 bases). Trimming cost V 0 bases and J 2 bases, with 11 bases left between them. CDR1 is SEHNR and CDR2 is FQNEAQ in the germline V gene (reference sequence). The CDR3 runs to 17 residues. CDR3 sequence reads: CASSLAGQGTGANVLTF. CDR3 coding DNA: TGTGCCAGCAGCTTAGCAGGCCAGGGCACTGGGGCCAACGTCCTGACTTTC. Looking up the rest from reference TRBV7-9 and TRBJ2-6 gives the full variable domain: DTGVSQNPRHKITKRGQNVTFRCDPISEHNRLYWYRQTLGQGPEFLTYFQNEAQLEKSRLLSDRFSAERPKGSFSTLEIQRTEQGDSAMYLCASSLAGQGTGANVLTFGAGSRLTVL.

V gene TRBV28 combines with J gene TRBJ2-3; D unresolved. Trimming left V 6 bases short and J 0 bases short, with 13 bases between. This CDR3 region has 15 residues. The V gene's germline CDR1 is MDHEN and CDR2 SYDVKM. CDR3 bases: TGTGCCAGCAGGTCCTTTGCGCAGAGCACAGATACGCAGTATTTT. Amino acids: CASRSFAQSTDTQYF.

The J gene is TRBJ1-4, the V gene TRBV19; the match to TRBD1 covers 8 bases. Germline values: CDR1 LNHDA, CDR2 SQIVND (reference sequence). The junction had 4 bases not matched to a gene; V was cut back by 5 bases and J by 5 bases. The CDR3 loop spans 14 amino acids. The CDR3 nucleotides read TGTGCCAGTAGTGAGACAGGGGCGAATGAAAAACTGTTTTTT. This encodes CASSETGANEKLFF.

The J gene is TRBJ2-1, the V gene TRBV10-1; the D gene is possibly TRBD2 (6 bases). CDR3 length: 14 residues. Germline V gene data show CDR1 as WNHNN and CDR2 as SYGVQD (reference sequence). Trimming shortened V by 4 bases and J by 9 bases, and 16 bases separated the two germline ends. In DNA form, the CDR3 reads TGCGCCAGCAGTGCGCCGGGTACAGCGGGTGAGCAGTTCTTC. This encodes CASSAPGTAGEQFF.

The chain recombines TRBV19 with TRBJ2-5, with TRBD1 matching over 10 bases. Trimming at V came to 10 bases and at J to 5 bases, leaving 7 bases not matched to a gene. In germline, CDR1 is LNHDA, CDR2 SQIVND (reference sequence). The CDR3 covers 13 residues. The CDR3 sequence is CATGTGVGETQYF. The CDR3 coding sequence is TGTGCCACTGGGACAGGGGTTGGGGAGACCCAGTACTTC.

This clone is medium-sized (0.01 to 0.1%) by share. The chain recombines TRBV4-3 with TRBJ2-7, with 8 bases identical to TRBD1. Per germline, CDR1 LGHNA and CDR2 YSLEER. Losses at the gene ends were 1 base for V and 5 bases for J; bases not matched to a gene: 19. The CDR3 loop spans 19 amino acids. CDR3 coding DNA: TGCGCCAGCAGCCAAGCCCCGGACAGGGCTTATCCGAAAACCAACGAGCAGTACTTC. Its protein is CASSQAPDRAYPKTNEQYF.

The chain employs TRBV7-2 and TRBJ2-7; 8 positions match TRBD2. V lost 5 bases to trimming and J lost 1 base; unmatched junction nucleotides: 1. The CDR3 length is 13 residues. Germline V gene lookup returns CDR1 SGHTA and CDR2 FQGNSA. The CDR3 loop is CASSPSGSYEQYF. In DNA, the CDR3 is TGTGCCAGCAGCCCTAGCGGGTCCTACGAGCAGTACTTC.

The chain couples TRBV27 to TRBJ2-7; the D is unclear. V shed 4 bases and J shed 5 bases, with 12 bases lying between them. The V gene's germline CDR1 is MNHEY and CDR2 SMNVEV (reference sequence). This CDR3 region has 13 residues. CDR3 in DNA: TGTGCCAGCAGTTCCCTCGGCGGAAACGAGCAGTACTTC. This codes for CASSSLGGNEQYF.

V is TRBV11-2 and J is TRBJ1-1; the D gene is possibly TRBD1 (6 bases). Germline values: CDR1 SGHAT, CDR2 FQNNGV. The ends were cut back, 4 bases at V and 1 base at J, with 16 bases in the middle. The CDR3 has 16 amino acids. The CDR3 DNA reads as TGTGCCAGCAGCTCTCCCTGGGACATGAAGAACACTGAAGCTTTCTTT. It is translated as CASSSPWDMKNTEAFF.

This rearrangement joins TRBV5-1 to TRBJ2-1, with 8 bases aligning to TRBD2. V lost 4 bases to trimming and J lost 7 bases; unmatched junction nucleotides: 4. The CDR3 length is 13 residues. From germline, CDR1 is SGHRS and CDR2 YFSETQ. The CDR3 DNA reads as TGCGCCAGCAGCCCAACGGGGGGGAATGAGCAGTTCTTC. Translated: CASSPTGGNEQFF.